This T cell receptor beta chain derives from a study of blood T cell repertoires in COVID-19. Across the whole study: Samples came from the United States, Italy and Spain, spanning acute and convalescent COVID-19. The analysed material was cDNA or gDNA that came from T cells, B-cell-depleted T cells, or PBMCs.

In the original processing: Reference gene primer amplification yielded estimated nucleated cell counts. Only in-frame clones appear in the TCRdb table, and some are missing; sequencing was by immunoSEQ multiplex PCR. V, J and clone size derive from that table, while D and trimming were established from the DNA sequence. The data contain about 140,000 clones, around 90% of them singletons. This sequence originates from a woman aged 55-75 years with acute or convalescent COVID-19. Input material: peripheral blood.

CDR3 DNA: TGTGCCAGTAGTATACCGGGGGAAGCCTACGAGCAGTACTTC. Translation gives CASSIPGEAYEQYF. The gene calls are TRBV19 and TRBJ2-7; tentative D call: TRBD2 (6 bases). The ends were cut back, 2 bases at V and 2 bases at J, with 10 bases in the middle. CDR1 and CDR2 from the germline V gene are LNHDA and SQIVND (reference sequence). The CDR3 runs to 14 residues.